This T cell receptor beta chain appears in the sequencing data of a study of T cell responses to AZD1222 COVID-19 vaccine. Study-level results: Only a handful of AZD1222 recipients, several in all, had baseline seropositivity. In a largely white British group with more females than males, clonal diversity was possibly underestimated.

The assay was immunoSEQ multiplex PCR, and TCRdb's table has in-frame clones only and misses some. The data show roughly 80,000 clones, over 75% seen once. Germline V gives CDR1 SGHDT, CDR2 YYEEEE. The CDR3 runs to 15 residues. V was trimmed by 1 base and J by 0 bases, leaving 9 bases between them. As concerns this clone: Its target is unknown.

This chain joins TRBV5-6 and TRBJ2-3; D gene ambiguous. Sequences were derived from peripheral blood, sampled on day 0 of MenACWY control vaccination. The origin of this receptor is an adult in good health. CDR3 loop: CASSLRQISTDTQYF. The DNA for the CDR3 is TGTGCCAGCAGCTTGCGGCAGATAAGCACAGATACGCAGTATTTT.